This entry lists 28 T cell receptor beta chains sequenced from one sample in a study of shared clonotypes between healthy human individuals. Terminally differentiated effector memory CD45RA+ cells were left out of the naive CD8 fraction, which was CD45RO-negative and positively selected for CCR7. The assay was immunoSEQ multiplex PCR, and TCRdb's table has in-frame clones only and misses some. The sample yields approximately 650,000 clones, around 95% seen once. The sequencing sample was made of naive CD8+ T cells sorted from blood. The origin of the receptors is a woman under 40 in good health.

The CDR3 here is CASSLLDYSNQPQHF. The CDR3 DNA reads TGTGCCAGTAGTCTCCTGGACTATAGCAATCAGCCCCAGCATTTT. The chain is built from TRBV19 and TRBJ1-5; no reliable D call. This CDR3 comprises 15 residues. The V and J ends lost 5 bases and 0 bases respectively, with 11 bases between them. Germline V gene data show CDR1 as LNHDA and CDR2 as SQIVND (reference sequence).

The chain is built from TRBV29-1 and TRBJ2-7, with D possibly matching TRBD1 (6 bases). The germline V gene has CDR1 SQVTM and CDR2 ANQGSEA. This CDR3 comprises 12 residues. V shed 6 bases and J shed 5 bases, with 14 bases lying between them. CDR3 residues: CSVRDMDNEQYF. The CDR3 DNA sequence: TGCAGCGTCCGGGACATGGACAACGAGCAGTACTTC.

The rearrangement uses TRBV4-2 and TRBJ2-5, with 7 positions matching TRBD1. Per the germline V gene, CDR1 is LGHNA and CDR2 is YNFKEQ. The CDR3 is 13 residues long. The junction had 5 bases not matched to a gene; V was cut back by 2 bases and J by 8 bases. The CDR3 spells CASSQIQGDTQYF. The CDR3 DNA sequence: TGTGCCAGCAGCCAAATCCAGGGGGATACCCAGTACTTC.

This rearrangement joins TRBV10-1 to TRBJ1-6; D possibly corresponds to TRBD1 (5 bases). Germline CDR1 is WNHNN and CDR2 is SYGVQD (reference sequence). The CDR3 spans 15 residues. The V end lost 3 bases, the J end lost 7 bases, and 13 bases lay between the germline ends. The CDR3 bases are TGCGCCAGCAGTGAATTCGGGGGTACGAATTCACCCCTCCACTTT. It is translated as CASSEFGGTNSPLHF.

The J gene is TRBJ1-4, the V gene TRBV9; D is perhaps TRBD1 (5 bases). The germline CDR1 and CDR2 sequences are SGDLS and YYNGEE. The CDR3 has 14 amino acids. The V end lost 4 bases, the J end lost 4 bases, and 11 bases lay between the germline ends. The CDR3 DNA sequence: TGTGCCAGCAGCCCCACTGGGGGTAATGAAAAACTGTTTTTT. This sequence encodes CASSPTGGNEKLFF.

The rearrangement joins TRBV7-3 to TRBJ1-1; D call uncertain. Trimming left V 5 bases short and J 5 bases short, with 21 bases between. In germline, CDR1 is SGHTA, CDR2 FQGTGA. The CDR3 is 16 amino acids. CDR3 sequence reads: CASSLLGPILETEAFF. Here the CDR3 DNA reads TGTGCCAGCAGCCTCCTGGGCCCTATATTGGAGACTGAAGCTTTCTTT.

V is TRBV7-6 and J is TRBJ2-1, with no clear D. The CDR3 contains 16 residues. Germline loops: CDR1 SGHVS, CDR2 FNYEAQ. V lost 3 bases and J lost 0, with 12 bases in between. CDR3 nucleotide sequence: TGTGCCAGCAGCTTGGCCGAGCTTGGCTCCTACAATGAGCAGTTCTTC. Amino acid sequence: CASSLAELGSYNEQFF. Supplemented by reference TRBV7-6 and TRBJ2-1, the full variable domain reads GAGVSQSPRYKVTKRGQDVALRCDPISGHVSLYWYRQALGQGPEFLTYFNYEAQQDKSGLPNDRFSAERPEGSISTLTIQRTEQRDSAMYRCASSLAELGSYNEQFFGPGTRLTVL.

V is TRBV5-6 and J is TRBJ2-7, with D perhaps TRBD2 (6 bases). The V gene's germline CDR1 is SGHDT and CDR2 YYEEEE. The CDR3 totals 14 residues. V was pared by 4 bases and J by 2 bases, with 13 bases between. CDR3 sequence (DNA): TGTGCCAGCAGCGCAGCGGACTACCCCTACGAGCAGTACTTC. This codes for CASSAADYPYEQYF.

The chain uses TRBV7-2 and TRBJ2-2; 8 positions agree with TRBD2. The CDR3 consists of 17 residues. Trimming removed 2 bases from V and 1 base from J; junction bases left unmatched: 6. Germline V gene sequence: CDR1 SGHTA, CDR2 FQGNSA. The CDR3 is CASSLKFREGNTGELFF. For the CDR3, the DNA is TGTGCCAGCAGCTTAAAATTTCGGGAGGGGAACACCGGGGAGCTGTTTTTT.

The chain has TRBV28 and TRBJ2-5; D possibly corresponds to TRBD1 (6 bases). The CDR3 extends over 14 amino acids. V was clipped by 1 base and J by 4 bases, with 10 bases between them. In germline, CDR1 is MDHEN, CDR2 SYDVKM. The CDR3 protein is CASSLFTGLETQYF. The CDR3 DNA is TGTGCCAGCAGTTTATTTACAGGGCTAGAGACCCAGTACTTC.

The V call is TRBV30, the J call TRBJ2-5; 9 bases map to TRBD2. The closer fit of TRBJ2-7 to the DNA end suggests the J call may be wrong. Germline loops: CDR1 GTSNPN, CDR2 SVGIG (reference sequence). This CDR3 is built from 13 residues. This chain's CDR3 is CAWGLAGSYEQYF. In nucleotides, the CDR3 is TGTGCCTGGGGCCTAGCGGGATCCTACGAGCAGTACTTC.

V is TRBV7-7 and J is TRBJ2-1, with 10 bases lining up with TRBD2. Germline V gene lookup returns CDR1 SSHAT and CDR2 FNYEAQ (reference sequence). The CDR3 loop spans 16 amino acids. Losses at the gene ends were 4 bases for V and 4 bases for J; bases not matched to a gene: 7. CDR3 amino acids: CASSSGTSAAYNEQFF. In nucleotides, the CDR3 is TGTGCCAGCAGCTCAGGGACTAGCGCAGCTTACAATGAGCAGTTCTTC.

The rearrangement joins TRBV10-3 to TRBJ2-4; no clear D gene. Germline V gene lookup returns CDR1 ENHRY and CDR2 SYGVKD. The CDR3 runs 14 residues. V was clipped by 10 bases and J by 4 bases, with 17 bases between them. CDR3 region: CATPPVGFKNIQYF. CDR3 sequence (DNA): TGTGCCACCCCCCCCGTAGGATTTAAAAACATTCAGTACTTC.

This sequence joins TRBV27 and TRBJ1-1, with a possible D match to TRBD1 (5 bases). V lost 8 bases and J 5 bases, leaving 18 bases between the germline ends. The CDR3 length is 14 residues. Germline V CDR1 and CDR2: MNHEY, SMNVEV (reference sequence). The CDR3 protein is CASGPLEGRTEAFF. The CDR3 DNA reads TGTGCCAGCGGACCCCTCGAGGGGCGGACTGAAGCTTTCTTT.

The V and J genes are TRBV27 and TRBJ1-4; perhaps TRBD1 as D (6 bases). Trimming took 8 bases from V and 8 from J, leaving 15 bases between them. The germline V gene has CDR1 MNHEY and CDR2 SMNVEV (reference sequence). The CDR3 contains 13 residues. The CDR3, as DNA: TGTGCCAGCGGGGGCCCGCTGGAAGAAAAACTGTTTTTT. It encodes CASGGPLEEKLFF.

The J gene is TRBJ1-4, the V gene TRBV27, with D hard to call. Germline V gives CDR1 MNHEY, CDR2 SMNVEV (reference sequence). Trimming took off 4 bases at V and 7 bases at J, with 25 bases between the two ends. The CDR3 length is 18 residues. CDR3 sequence (DNA): TGTGCCAGCAGTTCGTACCGGGTGGACGCCAAAGTGGGTGAAAAACTGTTTTTT. Residues: CASSSYRVDAKVGEKLFF.

The chain is built from TRBV27 and TRBJ2-7, with 7 nucleotides matching TRBD1. Trimming cost V 1 base and J 2 bases; bases outside gene matches: 11. Germline loops: CDR1 MNHEY, CDR2 SMNVEV (reference sequence). The CDR3 totals 17 residues. The CDR3 is CASSLFPPDRETYEQYF. The DNA of the CDR3 is TGTGCCAGCAGTTTATTCCCCCCCGACAGGGAGACCTACGAGCAGTACTTC.

The chain employs TRBV5-4 and TRBJ2-1; 10 bases are a match to TRBD1. This CDR3 is built from 15 residues. Germline V CDR1 and CDR2: SGHNT, YYREEE (reference sequence). With 2 bases clipped from V and 7 bases from J, the junction kept 6 bases outside the gene matches. CDR3 sequence reads: CASSLAGTGVNEQFF. As DNA, the CDR3 is TGTGCCAGCAGCTTAGCCGGGACAGGGGTAAATGAGCAGTTCTTC.

This CDR3 is CASSSPDSTREKLFF. The CDR3, as DNA: TGTGCCAGCAGCTCCCCGGACAGCACTAGGGAAAAACTGTTTTTT. This sequence joins TRBV7-9 and TRBJ1-4; TRBD1 is a possible D gene (6 bases). V gave up 4 bases and J gave up 8 bases, with 17 bases separating them. The CDR3 covers 15 residues. The V gene's germline CDR1 is SEHNR and CDR2 FQNEAQ (reference sequence).

Only one count was recorded for this clone. V gene TRBV14 combines with J gene TRBJ2-3, with 10 bases matching TRBD2. The CDR3 covers 15 residues. V lost 1 base and J lost 6; bases outside the gene matches: 4. Germline CDR1 SGHDN, CDR2 FVKESK. The CDR3 DNA is TGTGCCAGCAGCCAAGGGGGGACTAGCGCGGATACGCAGTATTTT. Translation: CASSQGGTSADTQYF.

CDR3: CASSDEVSSYNEQFF. The CDR3 DNA follows: TGTGCCAGCAGCGACGAGGTGAGCTCCTACAATGAGCAGTTCTTC. The chain uses TRBV7-8 and TRBJ2-1; D is ambiguous. The CDR3 is made up of 15 amino acids. V dropped 5 bases and J dropped 0 bases, with 11 bases sitting between them. Germline CDR1 and CDR2: SGHVS and FQNEAQ.

The chain combines TRBV5-6 with TRBJ1-2; D may be TRBD1 (6 bases). With 5 bases removed from V and 0 bases from J, the gap between germline ends came to 11 bases. The germline CDR1 and CDR2 sequences are SGHDT and YYEEEE. The CDR3 sequence is 14 residues long. The DNA for the CDR3 is TGTGCCAGCAGTCGGGGGCTTGCTAACTATGGCTACACCTTC. It translates to CASSRGLANYGYTF.

The chain has TRBV7-9 and TRBJ2-3; 12 nucleotides align to TRBD2. CDR3 length: 16 amino acids. Trimming took 5 bases from V and 1 from J; bases not matched to a gene: 4. Germline V gene lookup returns CDR1 SEHNR and CDR2 FQNEAQ (reference sequence). CDR3: CASSTRLAGGTDTQYF. The DNA for the CDR3 is TGTGCCAGCAGCACTCGACTAGCGGGGGGCACAGATACGCAGTATTTT.

V gene TRBV19 combines with J gene TRBJ2-1; weak D call: TRBD2 (6 bases). V was pared by 0 bases and J by 13 bases, with 10 bases between. The germline CDR1 and CDR2 sequences are LNHDA and SQIVND (reference sequence). The CDR3 has 12 residues. The CDR3 DNA reads as TGTGCCAGTAGTATAGATACTAGCATCCAGTTCTTC. Translation gives CASSIDTSIQFF.

The chain employs TRBV19 and TRBJ1-2; possibly TRBD1 for D (6 bases). The CDR3 extends over 13 amino acids. Per germline, CDR1 LNHDA and CDR2 SQIVND (reference sequence). Trimming took off 6 bases at V and 3 bases at J, with 11 bases between the two ends. The CDR3 loop reads CASRRRQDYGYTF. The CDR3 DNA reads TGTGCCAGTAGACGACGACAGGACTATGGCTACACCTTC.

The chain recombines TRBV5-6 with TRBJ1-4; the D gene is possibly TRBD1 (5 bases). The germline gives CDR1 SGHDT, CDR2 YYEEEE. The CDR3 extends over 16 amino acids. V lost 5 bases, J lost 0 bases, and 14 bases lay in between. The DNA of the CDR3 is TGTGCCAGCAGATGGGGCGGACCTGCAACTAATGAAAAACTGTTTTTT. Encoded protein: CASRWGGPATNEKLFF.

The chain employs TRBV12-5 and TRBJ1-1; D is undetermined. In germline, CDR1 is LGHNT, CDR2 FRNRAP. The CDR3 length is 13 residues. V lost 3 bases, J lost 4 bases, and 9 bases lay in between. Here the CDR3 DNA reads TGTGCTAGTGGTTTAGAATTGGGCACTGAAGCTTTCTTT. Its protein product is CASGLELGTEAFF.

This chain connects TRBV7-9 to TRBJ2-2, with 8 bases lining up with TRBD1. V trimming: 5 bases; J trimming: 1 base; junction bases outside the gene matches: 9. CDR1 and CDR2 from the germline V gene are SEHNR and FQNEAQ (reference sequence). The CDR3 loop spans 17 amino acids. The CDR3 is CASSPEFGQGNTGELFF. The CDR3 DNA follows: TGTGCCAGCAGCCCTGAGTTTGGACAGGGGAACACCGGGGAGCTGTTTTTT. The full variable domain, in which reference TRBV7-9 and TRBJ2-2 provide the parts outside the CDR3, is DTGVSQNPRHKITKRGQNVTFRCDPISEHNRLYWYRQTLGQGPEFLTYFQNEAQLEKSRLLSDRFSAERPKGSFSTLEIQRTEQGDSAMYLCASSPEFGQGNTGELFFGEGSRLTVL.